This T cell receptor beta chain came from a study of sequential checkpoint blockade in melanoma (dated by TCRdb to the late 2010s). About the study as a whole: In a 1:1 randomization, patients received either first-line nivolumab then ipilimumab (arm A) or ipilimumab then nivolumab (arm B). Both trial sequences were followed by maintenance nivolumab. DNA from 90 to 100 pretreatment melanoma tumor samples was subjected to TCRbeta immunosequencing. Matched tumor biopsies were taken from 20 or so patients before treatment and at week 13, after single-agent nivolumab (arm A) or ipilimumab (arm B). The same lesion was the source of around 80% of the matched pre- and post-treatment tumor biopsy pairs. Study-wide findings and limitations: Among patients in arm A, the nivolumab-first arm, pretreatment tumor TIL clonality was associated with response (P = .04). Tumor T-cell fraction and clonality correlated with PD-L1 staining and CD8+ T-cell counts but not with mutational load. Patients with increases in tumor T-cell fraction and clonality by week 13 were approximately 30 times more likely to achieve clinical benefit. The response-prediction model combining TCR metrics and mutation burden needs validation in larger, independent patient cohorts. Within-arm analyses of tumor T-cell fraction were limited by small sample sizes and reduced statistical power.

The table lists this clone with a count of one. The antigen this receptor binds is unknown. The record has no base qualities; no much larger clone is one base away. The junction carries 9 bases between V and J, which are trimmed by 0 bases and 6 bases respectively. Measured from the cysteine to the phenylalanine, the CDR3 is 13 residues long. This entry keeps only the CDR3 DNA: 39 bases, framed from base 1. CDR1 and CDR2, per the germline V gene, are SQVTM and ANQGSEA. The treatment or condition label on this specimen signifies: randomized to nivolumab then ipilimumab (arm A) or the reverse (arm B). None of the patients in the trial had previously been given DNA-damaging chemotherapy. The samples were obtained from melanoma patients enrolled in CheckMate 064, an open-label, randomized phase II trial testing sequential checkpoint blockade. Tumor TCR sequencing used genomic DNA from formalin-fixed paraffin-embedded (FFPE) tissue samples.

TCRbeta CDR3 regions were immunosequenced from genomic DNA with the immunoSEQ Assay. Genomic DNA was amplified by bias-controlled multiplex PCR before high-throughput sequencing. Turning to the authors' computational methods: To quantify the absolute abundance of each unique TCRbeta CDR3 region, the sequences were collapsed and filtered. Clonality, defined as 1 minus Pielou's evenness, was calculated using productive rearrangements only. Tumor T-cell fraction was computed by normalizing TCRbeta template counts to usable DNA, estimated from several housekeeping genes. A previously published method was used to identify clones with significantly greater frequencies in on-treatment samples than in baseline samples. TCRdb's version of the immuneACCESS table is confined to in-frame rearrangements and falls short of the full clone set. An unresolved V gene accounts for under half of the shortfall where checked; the remainder is of unknown origin. D and trimming come from the DNA, and the V and J calls and clone size come from that table. The sample has tens of thousands of clones on record, roughly a third of them singletons. 1.6% of the sample is held by the ten biggest clonotypes.

This clonotype was obtained from a human donor with melanoma. The sample in question was tumor tissue (inferred from file names), obtained from a patient given nivolumab and ipilimumab in sequence. Recombination joined TRBV29-1 with TRBJ1-5; no confident D gene assignment can be made. The nucleotide sequence is TGCAGCGTTGAAGATCCGGTAGGTCAGCCCCAGCATTTT. Its protein product is CSVEDPVGQPQHF.